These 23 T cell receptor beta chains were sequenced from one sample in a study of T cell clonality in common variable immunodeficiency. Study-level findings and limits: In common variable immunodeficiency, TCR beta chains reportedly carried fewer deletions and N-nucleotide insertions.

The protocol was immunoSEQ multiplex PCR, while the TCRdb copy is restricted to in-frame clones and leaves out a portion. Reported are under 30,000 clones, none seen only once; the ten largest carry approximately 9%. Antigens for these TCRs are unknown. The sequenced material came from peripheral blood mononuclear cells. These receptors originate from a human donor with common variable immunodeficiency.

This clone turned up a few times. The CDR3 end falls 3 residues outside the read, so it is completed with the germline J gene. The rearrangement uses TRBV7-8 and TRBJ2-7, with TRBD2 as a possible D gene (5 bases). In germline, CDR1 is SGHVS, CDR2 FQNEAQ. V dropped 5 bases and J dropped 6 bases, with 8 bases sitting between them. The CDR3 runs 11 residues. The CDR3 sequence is CASSPGFEQYF. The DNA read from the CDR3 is TGTGCCAGCAGCCCGGGGTTCGAG.

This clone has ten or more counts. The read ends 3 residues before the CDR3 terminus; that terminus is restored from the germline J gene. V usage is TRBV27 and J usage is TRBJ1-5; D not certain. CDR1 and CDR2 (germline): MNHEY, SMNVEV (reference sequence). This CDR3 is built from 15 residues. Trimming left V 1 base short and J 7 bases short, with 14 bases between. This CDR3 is CASSLFALPGQPQHF. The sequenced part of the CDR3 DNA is TGTGCCAGCAGTTTATTCGCCCTCCCGGGGCAGCCC.

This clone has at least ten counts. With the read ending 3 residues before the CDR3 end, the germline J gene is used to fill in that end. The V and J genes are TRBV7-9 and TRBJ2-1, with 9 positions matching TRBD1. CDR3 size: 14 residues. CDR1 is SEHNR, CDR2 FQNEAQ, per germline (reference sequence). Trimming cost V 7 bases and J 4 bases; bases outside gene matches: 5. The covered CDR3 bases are TGTGCCAGCACCCCCGGACAGGGGTACAATGAG. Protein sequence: CASTPGQGYNE. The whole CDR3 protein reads CASTPGQGYNEQFF.

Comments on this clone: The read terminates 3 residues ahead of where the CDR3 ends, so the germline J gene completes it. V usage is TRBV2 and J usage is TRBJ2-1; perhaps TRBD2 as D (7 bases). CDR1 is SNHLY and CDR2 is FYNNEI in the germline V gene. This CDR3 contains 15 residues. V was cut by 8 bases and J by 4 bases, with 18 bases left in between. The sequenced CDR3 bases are TGTGCCAGCGGGAGGGGGGGAGCGGGATACAATGAG. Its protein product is CASGRGGAGYNE. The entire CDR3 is CASGRGGAGYNEQFF. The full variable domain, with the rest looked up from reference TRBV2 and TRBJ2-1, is EPEVTQTPSHQVTQMGQEVILRCVPISNHLYFYWYRQILGQKVEFLVSFYNNEISEKSEIFDDQFSVERPDGSNFTLKIRSTKLEDSAMYFCASGRGGAGYNEQFFGPGTRLTVL.

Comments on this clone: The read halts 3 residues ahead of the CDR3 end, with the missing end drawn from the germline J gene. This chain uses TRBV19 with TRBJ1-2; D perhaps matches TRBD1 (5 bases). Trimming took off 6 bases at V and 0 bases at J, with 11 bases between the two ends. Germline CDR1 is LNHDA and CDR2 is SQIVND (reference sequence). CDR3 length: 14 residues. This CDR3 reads CASRPAGTNYGYTF. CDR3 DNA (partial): TGTGCCAGTAGACCCGCAGGGACTAACTATGGC. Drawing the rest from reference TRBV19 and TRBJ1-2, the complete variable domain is DGGITQSPKYLFRKEGQNVTLSCEQNLNHDAMYWYRQDPGQGLRLIYYSQIVNDFQKGDIAEGYSVSREKKESFPLTVTSAQKNPTAFYLCASRPAGTNYGYTFGSGTRLTVV.

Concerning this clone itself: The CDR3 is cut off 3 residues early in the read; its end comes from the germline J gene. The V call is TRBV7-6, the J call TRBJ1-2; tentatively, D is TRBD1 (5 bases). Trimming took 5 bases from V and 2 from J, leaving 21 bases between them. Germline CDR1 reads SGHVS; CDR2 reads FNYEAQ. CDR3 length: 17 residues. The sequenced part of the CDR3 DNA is TGTGCCAGCAGCACCTTAGGATCTGGGGCGGGGAACTATGGC. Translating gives CASSTLGSGAGNYG. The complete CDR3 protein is CASSTLGSGAGNYGYTF.

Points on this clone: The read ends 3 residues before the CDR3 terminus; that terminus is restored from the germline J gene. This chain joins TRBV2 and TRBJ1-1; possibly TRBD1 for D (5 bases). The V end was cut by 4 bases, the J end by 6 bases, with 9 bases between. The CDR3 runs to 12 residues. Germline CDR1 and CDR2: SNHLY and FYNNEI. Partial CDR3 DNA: TGTGCCAGCAGTGTGACAGATTCTGAA. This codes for CASSVTDSE. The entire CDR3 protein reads CASSVTDSEAFF.

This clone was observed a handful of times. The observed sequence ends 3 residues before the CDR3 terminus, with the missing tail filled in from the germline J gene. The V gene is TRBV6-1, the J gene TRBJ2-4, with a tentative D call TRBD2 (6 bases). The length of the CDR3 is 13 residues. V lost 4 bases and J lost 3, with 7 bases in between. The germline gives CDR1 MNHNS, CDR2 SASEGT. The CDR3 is CASSGTNKNIQYF. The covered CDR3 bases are TGTGCCAGCAGTGGGACTAACAAAAACATT.

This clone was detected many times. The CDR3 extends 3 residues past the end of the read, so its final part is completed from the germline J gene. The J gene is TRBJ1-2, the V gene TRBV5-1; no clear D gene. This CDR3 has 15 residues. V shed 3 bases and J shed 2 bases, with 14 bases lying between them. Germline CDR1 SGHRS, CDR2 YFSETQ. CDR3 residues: CASSSGSTSNYGYTF. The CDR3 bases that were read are TGCGCCAGCAGCTCCGGTTCCACCTCGAACTATGGC. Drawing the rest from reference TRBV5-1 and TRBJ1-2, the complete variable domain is KAGVTQTPRYLIKTRGQQVTLSCSPISGHRSVSWYQQTPGQGLQFLFEYFSETQRNKGNFPGRFSGRQFSNSRSEMNVSTLELGDSALYLCASSSGSTSNYGYTFGSGTRLTVV.

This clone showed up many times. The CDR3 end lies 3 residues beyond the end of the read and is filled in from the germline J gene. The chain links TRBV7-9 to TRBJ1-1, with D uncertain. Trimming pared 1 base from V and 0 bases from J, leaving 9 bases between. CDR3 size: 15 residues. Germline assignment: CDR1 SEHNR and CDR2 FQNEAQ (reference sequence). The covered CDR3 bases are TGTGCCAGCAGCTTAGGTCGCGGCATGAACACTGAA. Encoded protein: CASSLGRGMNTE. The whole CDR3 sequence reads CASSLGRGMNTEAFF.

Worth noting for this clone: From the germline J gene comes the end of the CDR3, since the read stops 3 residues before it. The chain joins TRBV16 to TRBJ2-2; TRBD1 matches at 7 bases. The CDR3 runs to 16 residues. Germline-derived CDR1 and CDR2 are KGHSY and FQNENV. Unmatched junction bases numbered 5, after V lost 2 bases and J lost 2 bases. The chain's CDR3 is CASSQGRGINTGELFF. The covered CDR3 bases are TGTGCCAGCAGCCAAGGCAGGGGGATAAACACCGGGGAG.

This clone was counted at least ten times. CDR3 residues: CASSAQGRETQYF. The sequenced part of the CDR3 DNA is TGTGCCAGTAGTGCTCAGGGGCGGGAGACC. The gene calls are TRBV19 and TRBJ2-5, with a tentative D call TRBD1 (6 bases). The CDR3 end is not reached by the read, which stops 3 residues before it; the germline J gene fills it in. CDR1 is LNHDA and CDR2 is SQIVND in the germline V gene (reference sequence). Deletions cut 5 bases from V and 5 bases from J, with 12 bases between. This CDR3 has 13 amino acids.

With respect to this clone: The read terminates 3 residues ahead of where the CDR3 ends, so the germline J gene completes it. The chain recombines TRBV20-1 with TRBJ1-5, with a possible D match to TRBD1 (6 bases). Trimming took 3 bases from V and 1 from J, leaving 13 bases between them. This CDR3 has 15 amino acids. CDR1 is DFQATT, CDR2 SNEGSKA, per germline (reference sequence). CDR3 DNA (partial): TGCAGTGCTAGGGACCGAGGGACAAGCAATCAGCCC. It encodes CSARDRGTSNQP. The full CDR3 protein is CSARDRGTSNQPQHF.

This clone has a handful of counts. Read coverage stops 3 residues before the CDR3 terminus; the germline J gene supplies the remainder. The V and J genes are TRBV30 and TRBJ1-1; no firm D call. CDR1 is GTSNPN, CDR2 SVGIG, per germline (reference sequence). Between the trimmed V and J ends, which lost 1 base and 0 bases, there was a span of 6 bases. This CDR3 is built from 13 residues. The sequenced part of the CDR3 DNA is TGTGCCTGGAGTGGACAATTGAACACTGAA. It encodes CAWSGQLNTE. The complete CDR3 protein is CAWSGQLNTEAFF.

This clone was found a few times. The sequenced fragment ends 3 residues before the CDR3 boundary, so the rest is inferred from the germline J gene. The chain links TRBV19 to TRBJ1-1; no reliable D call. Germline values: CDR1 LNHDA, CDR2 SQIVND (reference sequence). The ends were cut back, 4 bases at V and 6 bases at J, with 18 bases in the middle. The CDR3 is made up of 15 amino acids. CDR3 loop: CASSNEWILTAEAFF. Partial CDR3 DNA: TGTGCCAGTAGTAACGAGTGGATCTTAACAGCTGAA.

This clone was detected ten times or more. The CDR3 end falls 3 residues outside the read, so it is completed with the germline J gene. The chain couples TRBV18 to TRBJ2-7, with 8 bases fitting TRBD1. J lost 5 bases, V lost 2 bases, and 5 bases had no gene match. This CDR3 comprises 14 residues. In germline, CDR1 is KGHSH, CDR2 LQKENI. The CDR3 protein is CASSPKTGADEQYF. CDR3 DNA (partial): TGTGCCAGCTCACCAAAGACAGGGGCTGACGAG.

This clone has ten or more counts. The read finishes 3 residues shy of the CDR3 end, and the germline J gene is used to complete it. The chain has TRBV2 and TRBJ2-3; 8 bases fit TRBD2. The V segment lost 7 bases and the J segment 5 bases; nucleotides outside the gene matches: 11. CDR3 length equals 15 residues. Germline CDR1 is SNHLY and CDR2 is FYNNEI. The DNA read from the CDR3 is TGTGCCAGCACTGCGCAAGCGGGAGTGGGAGATACG. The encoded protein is CASTAQAGVGDT. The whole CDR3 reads CASTAQAGVGDTQYF.

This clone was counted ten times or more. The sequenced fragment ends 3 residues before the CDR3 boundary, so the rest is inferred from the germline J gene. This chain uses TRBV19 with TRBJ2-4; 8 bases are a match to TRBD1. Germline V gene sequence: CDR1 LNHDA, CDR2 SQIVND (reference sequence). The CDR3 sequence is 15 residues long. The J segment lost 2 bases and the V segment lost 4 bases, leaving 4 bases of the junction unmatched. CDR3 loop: CASSTGGASKNIQYF. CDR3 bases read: TGTGCCAGTAGTACAGGGGGCGCGTCCAAAAACATT. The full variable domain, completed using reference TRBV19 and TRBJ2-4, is DGGITQSPKYLFRKEGQNVTLSCEQNLNHDAMYWYRQDPGQGLRLIYYSQIVNDFQKGDIAEGYSVSREKKESFPLTVTSAQKNPTAFYLCASSTGGASKNIQYFGAGTRLSVL.

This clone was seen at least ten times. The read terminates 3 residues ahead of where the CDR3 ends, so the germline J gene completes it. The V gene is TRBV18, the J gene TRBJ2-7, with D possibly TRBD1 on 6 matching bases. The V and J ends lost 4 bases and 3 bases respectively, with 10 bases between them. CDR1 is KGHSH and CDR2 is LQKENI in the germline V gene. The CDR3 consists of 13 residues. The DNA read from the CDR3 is TGTGCCAGCTCACAGGGGGATCGCTACGAG. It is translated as CASSQGDRYE. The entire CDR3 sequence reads CASSQGDRYEQYF.

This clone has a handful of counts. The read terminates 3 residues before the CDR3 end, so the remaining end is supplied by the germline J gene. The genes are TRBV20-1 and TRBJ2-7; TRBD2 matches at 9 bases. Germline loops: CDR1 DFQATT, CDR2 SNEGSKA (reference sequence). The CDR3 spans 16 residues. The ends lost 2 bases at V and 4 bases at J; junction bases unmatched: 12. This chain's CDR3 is CSARILAGMEVYEQYF. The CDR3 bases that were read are TGCAGTGCTAGAATCCTAGCGGGAATGGAGGTGTACGAG.

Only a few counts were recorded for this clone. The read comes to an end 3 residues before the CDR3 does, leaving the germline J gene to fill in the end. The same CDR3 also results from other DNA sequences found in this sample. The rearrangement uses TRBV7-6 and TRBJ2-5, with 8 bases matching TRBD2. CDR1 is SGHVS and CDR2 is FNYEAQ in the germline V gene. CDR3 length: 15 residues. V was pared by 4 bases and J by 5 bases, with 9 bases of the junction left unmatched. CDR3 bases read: TGTGCCAGCAGCTCGCTCGGGGGGGTGGTGGAGACC. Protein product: CASSSLGGVVET. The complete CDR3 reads CASSSLGGVVETQYF.

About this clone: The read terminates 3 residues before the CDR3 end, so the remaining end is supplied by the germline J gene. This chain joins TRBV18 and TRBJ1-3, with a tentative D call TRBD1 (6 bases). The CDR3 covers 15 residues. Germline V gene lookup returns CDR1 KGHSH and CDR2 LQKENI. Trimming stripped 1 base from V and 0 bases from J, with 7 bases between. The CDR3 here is CASSPQGVSGNTIYF. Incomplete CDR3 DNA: TGTGCCAGCTCACCACAGGGGGTCTCTGGAAACACC.

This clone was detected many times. The CDR3 region is CAWSTLDTNTGELFF. Partial CDR3 DNA: TGTGCCTGGTCCACCCTTGACACCAACACCGGGGAG. The rearrangement links TRBV30 to TRBJ2-2; D call uncertain. Read sequence stops 3 residues before the CDR3 end, and the germline J gene provides the missing end. The CDR3 has 15 residues. Germline CDR1 GTSNPN, CDR2 SVGIG (reference sequence). V gave up 5 bases and J gave up 2 bases, with 15 bases separating them. Drawing the rest from reference TRBV30 and TRBJ2-2, the complete variable domain is SQTIHQWPATLVQPVGSPLSLECTVEGTSNPNLYWYRQAAGRGLQLLFYSVGIGQISSEVPQNLSASRPQDRQFILSSKKLLLSDSGFYLCAWSTLDTNTGELFFGEGSRLTVL.